The entry below describes one T cell receptor (beta chain). Its specific antigen is unknown. No qualities accompany the bases; no much larger clone lies one base away. This entry is derived from a study of T cell responses to AZD1222 COVID-19 vaccine (dated by TCRdb to about 2021). Some background on the complete study: A total of about 230 trial participants underwent TCR sequencing, of whom 200 to 220 received two doses of AZD1222 and about 25 received two doses of the MenACWY control vaccine. Enrollment into the trials was organized by age into subgroups of 18-55, 56-69 and 70-plus years, and those subgroups contained approximately 160, 26 and 62 TCR-sequenced participants, respectively. General findings and caveats noted by the study authors: Most participants were white British and females outnumbered males, and the authors suggested that clonal diversity may have been underestimated. The vaccine-associated CD4 TCRs covered the entire spike protein, and the dominant responses fell in regions 160-218 and 743-854. The 56-69-year group was small, and its depth increase did not reach significance, likely because of low power. After two AZD1222 doses, spike-specific TCR breadth and depth were significantly higher than at day 0 and than in MenACWY recipients. Only a handful of AZD1222 recipients were SARS-CoV-2 seropositive at baseline, limiting conclusions about previously exposed vaccinees. Because no day 14 peak-response samples were available, the repertoires could be characterized only after the peak T cell response. Nearly half of unique spike-specific TCRs reportedly recognized epitopes outside regions mutated in the B.1.351 and B.1.1.7 variants.

The meaning of the sample's time point label: about 28 days (+/-7) after the second vaccine dose. AZD1222 recipients whose second dose came at about 4 weeks and those whose second dose came at about 12 weeks were combined into one group, since spike-specific TCR depth and breadth did not differ between the two schedules. Samples from vaccinated people were obtained from the UK trials COV001 and COV002, which included a single-blind randomized controlled phase 2/3 trial of AZD1222 (ChAdOx1 nCoV-19) in healthy adults. For TCRbeta chain sequencing, PBMC samples from trial participants were taken at day 0 and at day 28 after the second dose. The CDR3 regions of human TCRbeta chains were analyzed by immunosequencing. The study's own analysis went as follows. Repertoire TCRs were matched against a reference library of SARS-CoV-2-specific TCRs generated with the MIRA antigen-specificity platform. Breadth meant the fraction of unique TCRs that were SARS-CoV-2-associated, whereas depth meant the fraction of total T cells that were SARS-CoV-2-associated. Each spike-specific TCR was assigned to its reactive spike region and to a CD4 or CD8 class using the MIRA data. Log10-transformed breadth and depth values were compared by one-way ANOVA with Sidak's multiple comparisons tests. Held by TCRdb, this immuneACCESS table contains in-frame sequences only and omits some clones. Under half of the omission traces to an unresolved V gene where checked; the cause of the rest is unknown. V and J calls and clone size are copied from that table; D and trimming were computed from the DNA. This sample is represented by 150,000 to 200,000 clones; 70% to 90% of them were singletons. Around 0.99% of the sample goes to the ten largest clones.

CDR1 and CDR2 are read off the germline V gene as SGHAT and FQNNGV. V loses 4 bases at its end and J loses 7 bases; junction bases beyond the gene matches: 10. Measured from the cysteine to the phenylalanine, the CDR3 is 14 residues long. The only DNA kept is the CDR3, 42 bases in frame from the first base. This TCR was recovered from an adult who received the AZD1222 COVID-19 vaccine. Recombination linked TRBV11-2 to TRBJ2-7, and TRBD2 matches 7 of the central bases. The sequenced sample was peripheral blood, obtained 28 days after the second AZD1222 dose. CDR3 reads: CASSWEGRVREQYF. In nucleotides, the sequence is TGTGCCAGCAGCTGGGAGGGCAGGGTTAGGGAGCAGTACTTC.